This TCR beta chain derives from a study of beta chain features in type 1 diabetes. In regard to this clone: No antigen is known for it.

Looked up from germline, CDR1 is MNHEY and CDR2 is SVGAGI. With 5 bases removed from V and 2 bases from J, the gap between germline ends came to 13 bases. This CDR3 spans 14 amino acids. The isolated RNA, all of it, was reverse transcribed, so expressed TCRB transcripts were what got sequenced. The protocol was immunoSEQ multiplex PCR, while the TCRdb copy is restricted to in-frame clones and leaves out a portion. Altogether over 700,000 clones are present, about a sixth being singletons, with the ten largest covering 0.023%. Study-level findings and limits: There were fewer insertions and more deletions at the VDJ junctions of type 1 diabetes patients. TCRB repertoires of naive, central memory and Treg cells appeared more similar among patients than among healthy donors.

Sorting of CD4+ naive, central memory, regulatory and stem cell-like memory cells was performed via CD45RO/CCR7/CD25/CD127/CD95/CD27. The source material was naive CD4+ T cells from blood. The chain uses TRBV6-5 and TRBJ2-7; possibly TRBD1 for D (6 bases). The source is a woman under 30 in good health. CDR3 region: CASSNPGHAYEQYF. CDR3 bases: TGTGCCAGCAGTAATCCGGGACATGCCTACGAGCAGTACTTC.